This record covers a single T cell receptor (beta chain). A junction boundary mismatches the germline segment, possibly from a read error. Per germline, CDR1 SGHDN and CDR2 FVKESK. This CDR3 spans 15 amino acids. TCRbeta libraries were built with three rounds of nested PCR, modified from ARM-PCR. MiXCR was run by TCRdb on the multiplex PCR reads, yielding one entry per CDR3 protein. The sample contains roughly 48,000 distinct CDR3 sequences, around 60% of which appear only once. The data belong to a study of tumor and adjacent non-tumor tissue in lung cancer. RNA was extracted from bulk tissue without any cell sorting. The normal lung tissue was taken more than 3 cm from the tumor edge.

The source is a woman in her 70s with non-small cell lung cancer. Sequencing was done on a sample of distant non-tumor lung tissue. This rearrangement joins TRBV14 to TRBJ2-2; TRBD2 matches 8 bases. The CDR3 here is CASSQISGNTGKLFF. In DNA form, the CDR3 reads TGTGCCAGCAGCCAAATTAGCGGGAACACCGGGAAGCTGTTTTTT.